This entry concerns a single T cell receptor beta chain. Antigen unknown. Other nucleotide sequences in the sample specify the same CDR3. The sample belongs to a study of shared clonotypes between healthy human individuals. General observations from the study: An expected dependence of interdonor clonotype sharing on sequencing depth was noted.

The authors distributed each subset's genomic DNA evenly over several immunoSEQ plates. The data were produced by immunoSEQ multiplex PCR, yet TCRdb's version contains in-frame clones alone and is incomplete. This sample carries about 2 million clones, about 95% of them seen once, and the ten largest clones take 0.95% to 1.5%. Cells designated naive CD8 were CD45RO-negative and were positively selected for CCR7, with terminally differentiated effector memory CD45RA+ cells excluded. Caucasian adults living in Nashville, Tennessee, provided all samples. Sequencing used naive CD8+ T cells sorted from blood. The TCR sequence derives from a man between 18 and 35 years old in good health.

The CDR3 region is CASSLLGGGEKLFF. The CDR3 bases are TGTGCCAGCAGTTTACTCGGGGGAGGTGAAAAACTGTTTTTT. The chain uses TRBV27 and TRBJ1-4, with D maybe TRBD1 (5 bases). CDR1 is MNHEY and CDR2 is SMNVEV in the germline V gene (reference sequence). This CDR3 region has 14 residues. V lost 2 bases and J 7 bases, leaving 11 bases between the germline ends.